Shown below are 3 T cell receptor beta chains from a single sample sequenced in a study of human T cells and chemical hapten exposure. Via MiXCR, TCRdb re-called the RACE reads, giving one row per CDR3 protein. The sample gives roughly 40,000 distinct CDR3 sequences, 10% of which show up once; roughly 6% is in the top ten. Documented time point: pre-sensitization, week 0. Treatment of the sample: therapeutic diphenylcyclopropenone sensitization with weekly scalp DPC. Sequencing used whole blood, obtained in connection with sensitization to the hapten diphenylcyclopropenone (DPC). These receptors were collected from a man younger than 40 with alopecia areata. Some clones in this sample may be carry-over from other donors' samples.

This clonotype was observed at least ten times. The chain has TRBV5-1 and TRBJ2-7, with D maybe TRBD1 (6 bases). The V gene's germline CDR1 is SGHRS and CDR2 YFSETQ. The CDR3 spans 15 residues. Trimming pared 4 bases from V and 4 bases from J, leaving 18 bases between. This chain's CDR3 is CASSPIGAGEYEQYV. For the CDR3, the DNA is TGCGCCAGCAGCCCCATTGGGGCAGGGGAATACGAGCAGTACGTC.

This clonotype was counted at least ten times. The CDR3 DNA sequence: TGTGCCAGCAGCAAAGTGGACAGCCTTATGAACACTGAAGCTTTCTTT. Translated: CASSKVDSLMNTEAFF. The chain uses TRBV21-1 and TRBJ1-1; TRBD1 was called by the table and not checked on the DNA. TRBV21-1 is annotated as a pseudogene. CDR3 length: 16 amino acids.

A few counts support this clonotype. J is TRBJ1-6 and V is TRBV20-1; D perhaps matches TRBD1 (6 bases). V gave up 3 bases and J gave up 9 bases, with 21 bases separating them. Germline V lookup: CDR1 DFQATT, CDR2 SNEGSKA (reference sequence). The CDR3 runs to 16 residues. CDR3 bases: TGCAGTGCTAGTACCGAGGCGACAGGTTCAAGTTCACCCCTCCACTTT. Translated, it gives CSASTEATGSSSPLHF.